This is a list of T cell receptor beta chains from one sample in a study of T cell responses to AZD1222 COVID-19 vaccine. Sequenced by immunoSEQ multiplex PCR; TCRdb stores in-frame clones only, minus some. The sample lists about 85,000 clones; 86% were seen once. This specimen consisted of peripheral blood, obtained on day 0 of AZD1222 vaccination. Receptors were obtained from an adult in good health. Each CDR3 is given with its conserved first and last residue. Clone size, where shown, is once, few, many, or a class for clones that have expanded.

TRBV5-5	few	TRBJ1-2	CASSLGGYGYTF
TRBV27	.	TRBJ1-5	CASSRGAENQPQHF
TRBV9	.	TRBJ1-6	CASSVTNNSPLHF
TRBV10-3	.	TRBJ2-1	CAISDLGGTRTNEQFF
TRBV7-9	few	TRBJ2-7	CASSFKEGPRGQYF
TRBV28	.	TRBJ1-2	CASLLAGRNGYTF
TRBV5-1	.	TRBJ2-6	CASSWVGTGPTGANVLTF
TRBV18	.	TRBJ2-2	CASSMEQPANTGELFF
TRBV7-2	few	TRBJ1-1	CASSSSGQGSTTEAFF
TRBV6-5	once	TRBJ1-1	CASRTGLMNTEAFF
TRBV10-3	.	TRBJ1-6	CAISEGSHSPLHF
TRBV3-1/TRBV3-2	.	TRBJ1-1	CASSQSDREGTEAFF
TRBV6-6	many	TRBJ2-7	CASRRDVYEQYF
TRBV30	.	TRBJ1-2	CAWSVANYGYTF
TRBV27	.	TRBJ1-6	CASSLLAGSGPPLHF
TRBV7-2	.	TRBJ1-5	CASSEASDRDQPQHF
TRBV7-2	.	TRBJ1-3	CASSLGVGSGNTIYF
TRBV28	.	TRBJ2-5	CASRGLGGPGETQYF
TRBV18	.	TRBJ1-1	CASSPTGFPVNTEAFF
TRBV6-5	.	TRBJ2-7	CASRPEVVASYEQYF
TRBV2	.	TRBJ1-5	CASSETYTGKRDQPQHF
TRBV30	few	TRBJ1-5	CAWSEGQGNQPQHF
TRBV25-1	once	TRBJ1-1	CASRSTGFTEAFF
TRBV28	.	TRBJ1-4	CASTHSGRGPANEKLFF
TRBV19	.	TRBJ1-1	CASSIRDSQPAFF
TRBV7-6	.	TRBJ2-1	CASSPLDGPYNEQFF
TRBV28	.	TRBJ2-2	CAGLAGEPNTGELFF
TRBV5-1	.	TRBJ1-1	CASSLGAAVLNTEAFF
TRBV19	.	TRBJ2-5	CASSTRDTLTQYF
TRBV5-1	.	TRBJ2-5	CASQPGLGGGRETQYF
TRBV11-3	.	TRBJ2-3	CASSFSAGGGDTQYF
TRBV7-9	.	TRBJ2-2	CASSPRGVTGELFF
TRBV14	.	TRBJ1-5	CASSHKGLGPQHF
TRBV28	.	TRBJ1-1	CASRRTGTGYTEAFF
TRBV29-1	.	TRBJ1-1	CSVGYPGANTEAFF
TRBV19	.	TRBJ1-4	CASSIGQNNEKLFF
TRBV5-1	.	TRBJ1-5	CASSLEGQGGQPQHF
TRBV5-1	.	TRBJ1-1	CASSLATGGRSVTEAFF
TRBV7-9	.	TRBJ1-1	CASSSGTGYITEAFF
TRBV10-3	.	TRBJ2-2	CAISVFLEGPGELFF
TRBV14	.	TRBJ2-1	CASGRDPNEQFF
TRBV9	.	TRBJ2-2	CASSVANPRGGGELFF
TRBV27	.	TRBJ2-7	CASRRGAGGYEQYF
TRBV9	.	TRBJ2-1	CASSVVGGAEQFF
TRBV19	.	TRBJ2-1	CASSITSYEQFF
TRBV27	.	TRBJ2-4	CASSYYPAVAKNIQYF
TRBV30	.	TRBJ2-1	CAWGDRGPYNEQFF